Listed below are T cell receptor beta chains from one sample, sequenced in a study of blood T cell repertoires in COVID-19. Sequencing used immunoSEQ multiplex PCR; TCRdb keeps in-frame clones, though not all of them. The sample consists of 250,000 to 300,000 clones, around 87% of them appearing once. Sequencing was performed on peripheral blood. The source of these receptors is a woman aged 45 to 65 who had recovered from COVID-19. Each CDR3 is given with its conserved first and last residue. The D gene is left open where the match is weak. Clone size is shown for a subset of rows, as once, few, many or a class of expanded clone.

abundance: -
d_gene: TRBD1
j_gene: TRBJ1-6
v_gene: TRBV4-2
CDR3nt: TGTGCCAGCAGCCAAGAGACAGGGCAGGGCTCACCCCTCCACTTT
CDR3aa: CASSQETGQGSPLHF

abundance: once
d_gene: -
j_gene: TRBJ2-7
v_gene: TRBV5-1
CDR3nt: TGCGCCAGCAGCTTGGTCCCCTCCACTGGGCGTACCTGGTACTTC
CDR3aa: CASSLVPSTGRTWYF

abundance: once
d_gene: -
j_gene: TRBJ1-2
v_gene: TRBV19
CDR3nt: TGTGCCAGTAGTATGGTGGCAGGGAATCTCTATGGCTACACCTTC
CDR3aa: CASSMVAGNLYGYTF

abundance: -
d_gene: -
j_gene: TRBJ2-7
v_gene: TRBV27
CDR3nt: TGTGCCAGCAGTTTCTTGACGGGAGTAGGGGAGCAGTACTTC
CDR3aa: CASSFLTGVGEQYF

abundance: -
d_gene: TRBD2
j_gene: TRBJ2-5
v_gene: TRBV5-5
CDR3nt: TGTGCCAGCAGCCGGAGAGGACTAGCGGGGGGCGGAACGTTAGAGACCCAGTACTTC
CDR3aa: CASSRRGLAGGGTLETQYF

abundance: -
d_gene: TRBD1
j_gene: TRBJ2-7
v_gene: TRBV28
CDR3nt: TGTGCCAGCTCTCCAGGGACAGCGTCCTACGAGCAGTACTTC
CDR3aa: CASSPGTASYEQYF

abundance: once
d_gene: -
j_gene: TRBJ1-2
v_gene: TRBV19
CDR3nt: TGTGCCAGTAGTATTGACACCACGCACACCTTC
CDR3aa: CASSIDTTHTF

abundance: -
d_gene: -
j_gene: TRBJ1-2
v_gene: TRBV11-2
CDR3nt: TGTGCCAGCAGCTTAGGGAGACAGTCCTATGGCTACACCTTC
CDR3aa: CASSLGRQSYGYTF

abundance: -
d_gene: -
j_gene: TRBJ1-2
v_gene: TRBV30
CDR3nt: TGTGCCTGGAGTGTACAATTTGGGGGCCCACCTTATGGCTACACCTTC
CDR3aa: CAWSVQFGGPPYGYTF

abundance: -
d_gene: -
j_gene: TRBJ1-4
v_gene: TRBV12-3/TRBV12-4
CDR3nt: TGTGCCAGCAAGGAGATTAATAATGAAAAACTGTTTTTT
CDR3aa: CASKEINNEKLFF

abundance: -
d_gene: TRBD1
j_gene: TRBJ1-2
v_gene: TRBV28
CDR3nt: TGTGCCAGCAGTTTTGGGACAGCCTCTAACTATGGCTACACCTTC
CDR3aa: CASSFGTASNYGYTF

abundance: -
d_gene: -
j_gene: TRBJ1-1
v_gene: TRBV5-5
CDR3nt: TGTGCCAGCAGCCAAATACAGGGACCGAACACTGAAGCTTTCTTT
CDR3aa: CASSQIQGPNTEAFF

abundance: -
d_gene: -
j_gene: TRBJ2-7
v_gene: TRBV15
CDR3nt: TGTGCCACCAGCAAGTTGGGGGCGAGCGAGCAGTACTTC
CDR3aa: CATSKLGASEQYF

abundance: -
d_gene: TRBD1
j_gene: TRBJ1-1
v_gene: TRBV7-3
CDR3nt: TGTGCCAGCAGCCCTCAGGGGGGAAACACTGAAGCTTTCTTT
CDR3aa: CASSPQGGNTEAFF

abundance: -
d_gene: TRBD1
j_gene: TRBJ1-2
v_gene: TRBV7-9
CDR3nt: TGTGCCAGCAGCTCGGCGACAGGGGGCCCCTACTATGGCTACACCTTC
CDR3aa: CASSSATGGPYYGYTF

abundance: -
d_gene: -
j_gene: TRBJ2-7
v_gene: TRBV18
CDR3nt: TGTGCCAGCTCACCTCCCCCAGAAGGGGGAGAGCAGTACTTC
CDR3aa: CASSPPPEGGEQYF

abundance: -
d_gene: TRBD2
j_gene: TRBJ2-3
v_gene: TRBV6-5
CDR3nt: TGTGCCAGCAGCCTTAGCGGGAACACAGATACGCAGTATTTT
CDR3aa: CASSLSGNTDTQYF